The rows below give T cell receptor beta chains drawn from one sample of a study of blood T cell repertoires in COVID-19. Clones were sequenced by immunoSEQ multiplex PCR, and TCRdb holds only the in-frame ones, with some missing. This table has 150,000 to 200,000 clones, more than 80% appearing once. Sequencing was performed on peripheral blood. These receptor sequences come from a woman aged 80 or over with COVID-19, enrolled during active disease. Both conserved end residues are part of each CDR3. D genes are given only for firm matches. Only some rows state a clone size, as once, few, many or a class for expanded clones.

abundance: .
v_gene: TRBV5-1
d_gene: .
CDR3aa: CASSLNRAGANVLTF

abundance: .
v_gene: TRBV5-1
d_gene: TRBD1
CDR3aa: CASSSGQGAFDEKLFF

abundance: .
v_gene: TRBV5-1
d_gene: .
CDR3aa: CASSYSRQETQYF

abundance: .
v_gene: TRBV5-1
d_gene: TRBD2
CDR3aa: CASSLLPGLAGVTISYNEQFF

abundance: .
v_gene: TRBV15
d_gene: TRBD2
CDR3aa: CATSRTSNEQFF

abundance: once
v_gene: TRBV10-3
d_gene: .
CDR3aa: CAISPQGPDTQYF

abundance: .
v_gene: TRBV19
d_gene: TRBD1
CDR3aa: CASSLDRPYSGNTIYF

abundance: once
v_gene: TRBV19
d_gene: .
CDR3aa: CASSMGQGTEAFF

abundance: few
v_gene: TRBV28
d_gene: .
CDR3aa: CASNRGGGQETQYF

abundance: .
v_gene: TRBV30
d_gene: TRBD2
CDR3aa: CAWKRTSLPYEQYF

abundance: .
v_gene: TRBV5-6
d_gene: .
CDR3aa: CASSRLLNTEAFF

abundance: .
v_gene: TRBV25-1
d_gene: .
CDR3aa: CASSDYIYGYTF

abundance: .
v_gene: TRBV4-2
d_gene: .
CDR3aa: CASSPMTGFNQPQHF

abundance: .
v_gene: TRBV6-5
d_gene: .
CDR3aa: CAHSGWPDTQYF

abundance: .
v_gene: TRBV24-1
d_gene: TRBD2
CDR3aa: CATSDPRTSGQETQYF

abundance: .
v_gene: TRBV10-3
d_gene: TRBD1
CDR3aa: CAISESPGQGARYYGYTF

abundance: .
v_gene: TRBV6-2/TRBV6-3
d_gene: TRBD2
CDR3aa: CASSSTRGGFTDTQYF

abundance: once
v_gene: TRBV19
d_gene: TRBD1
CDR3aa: CASTNEGAGGYTF

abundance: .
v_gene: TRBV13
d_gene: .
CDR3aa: CASRTRGHSYEQYF

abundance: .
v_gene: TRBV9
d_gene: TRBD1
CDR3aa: CASSVETGGTQYF

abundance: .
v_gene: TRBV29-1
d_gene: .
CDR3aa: CSVETGGGNTIYF

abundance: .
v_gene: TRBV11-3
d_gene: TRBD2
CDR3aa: CASSPGGARREQYF

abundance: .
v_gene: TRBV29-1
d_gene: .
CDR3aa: CSVAGGRGYGYTF

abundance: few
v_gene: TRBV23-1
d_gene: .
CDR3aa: CASSHVIEEHTEAFF

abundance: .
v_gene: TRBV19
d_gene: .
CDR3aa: CASSIRDIRTGTYGYTF

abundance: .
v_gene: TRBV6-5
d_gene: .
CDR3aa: CASSRRGKANYGYTF

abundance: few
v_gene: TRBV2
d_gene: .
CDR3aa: CASSEGGTLHF

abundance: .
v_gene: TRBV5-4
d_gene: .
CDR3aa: CASSSADRRLETQYF

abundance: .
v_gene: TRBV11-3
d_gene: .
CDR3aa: CASSLVGGVDEQYF

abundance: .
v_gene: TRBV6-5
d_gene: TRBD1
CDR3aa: CASRTGPEAFF

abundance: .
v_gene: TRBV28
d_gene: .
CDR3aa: CASSLQSQFNEKLFF

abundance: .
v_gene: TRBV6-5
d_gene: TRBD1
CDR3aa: CASSRQGGRYGYTF

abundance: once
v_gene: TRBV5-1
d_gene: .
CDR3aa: CASSLAQGSTGELFF

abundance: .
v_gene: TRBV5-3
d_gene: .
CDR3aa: CARSAQEAFF

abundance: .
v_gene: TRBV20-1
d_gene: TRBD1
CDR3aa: CSASRTGIEQYF

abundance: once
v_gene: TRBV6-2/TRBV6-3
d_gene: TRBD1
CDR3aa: CASSSRGREAFF

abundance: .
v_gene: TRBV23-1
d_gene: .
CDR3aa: CASSQARSADLETQYF

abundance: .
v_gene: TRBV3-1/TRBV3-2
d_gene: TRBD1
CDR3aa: CASSPAGGQGEAFF

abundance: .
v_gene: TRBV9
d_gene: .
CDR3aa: CASSVGGNTGELFF

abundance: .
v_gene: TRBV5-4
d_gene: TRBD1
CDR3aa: CASSPGTGGYTF

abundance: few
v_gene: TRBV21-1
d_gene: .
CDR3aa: CASSKGQRSYNEQFF

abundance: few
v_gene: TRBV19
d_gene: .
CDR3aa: CASSTQLASETQYF

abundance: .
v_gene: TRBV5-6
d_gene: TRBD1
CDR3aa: CASSWMTGENEQYF

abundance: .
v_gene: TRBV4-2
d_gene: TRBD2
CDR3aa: CASSPSSGGRGTDTQYF

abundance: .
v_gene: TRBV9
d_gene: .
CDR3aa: CASSVDPESYGYTF

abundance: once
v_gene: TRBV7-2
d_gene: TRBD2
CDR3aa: CASSPRTSGSGGYADTQYF

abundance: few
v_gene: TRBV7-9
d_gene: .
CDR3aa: CASSFVISEAFF

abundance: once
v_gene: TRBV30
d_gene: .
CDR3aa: CAWAGGGEQYF

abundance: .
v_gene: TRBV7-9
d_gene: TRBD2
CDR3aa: CASSPGGTLNEQFF

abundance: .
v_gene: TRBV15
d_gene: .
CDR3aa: CATSRVRSAEDTGELFF

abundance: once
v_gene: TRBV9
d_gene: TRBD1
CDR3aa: CASSGTPDRVETQYF

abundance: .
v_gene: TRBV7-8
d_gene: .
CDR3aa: CASSLARQGYNEKLFF

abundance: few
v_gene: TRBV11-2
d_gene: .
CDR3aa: CASSFTDTGELFF

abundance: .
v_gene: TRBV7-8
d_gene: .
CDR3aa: CASSLGHPVYGYTF

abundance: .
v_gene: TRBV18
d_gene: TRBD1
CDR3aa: CASSPSRGGRFYEQYF